The 26 T cell receptor beta chains in this list originate from one sample, sequenced in a study of T cells in Graves' hyperthyroidism and ophthalmopathy. RNA transcripts gave rise to amplified TCR beta CDR3 regions. The TCR CDR3 first-round RT-PCR relied on the HTBI primer set. TCRdb reprocessed the multiplex PCR reads with MiXCR, giving one entry per CDR3 protein. This sample has 300,000 to 450,000 distinct CDR3 sequences, with around 14% found just once. Sequencing was performed on blood. These receptors originate from a woman between 25 and 40 years old with Graves' hyperthyroidism.

This clonotype was seen at least ten times. This chain joins TRBV28 and TRBJ2-7; D assignment may be TRBD1 or TRBD2 (5 bases each). Between the trimmed V and J ends, which lost 5 bases and 2 bases, there was a span of 16 bases. Germline CDR1 reads MDHEN; CDR2 reads SYDVKM. The CDR3 totals 15 residues. CDR3 nucleotide sequence: TGTGCCAGCAGTAGGACCGGGACGGCTACCTACGAGCAGTACTTC. Residues: CASSRTGTATYEQYF.

There are a few counts of this clonotype. The chain employs TRBV5-1 and TRBJ2-5; D is possibly TRBD1 or TRBD2 (7 bases each). The CDR3 length is 16 residues. V was cut by 3 bases and J by 2 bases, with 17 bases left in between. From germline, CDR1 is SGHRS and CDR2 YFSETQ. The CDR3: CASSSGGAGHQETQYF. As DNA, the CDR3 is TGCGCCAGCAGCTCAGGGGGAGCGGGGCATCAAGAGACCCAGTACTTC. Full variable domain (outside the CDR3, taken from reference TRBV5-1 and TRBJ2-5): KAGVTQTPRYLIKTRGQQVTLSCSPISGHRSVSWYQQTPGQGLQFLFEYFSETQRNKGNFPGRFSGRQFSNSRSEMNVSTLELGDSALYLCASSSGGAGHQETQYFGPGTRLLVL.

This chain uses TRBV6-5 with TRBJ2-1; TRBD2 matches 7 bases. The CDR3 has 12 amino acids. The germline CDR1 and CDR2 sequences are MNHEY and SVGAGI. The J segment lost 11 bases and the V segment lost 4 bases, leaving 5 bases of the junction unmatched. This CDR3 is CASSSRGVQQFF. DNA of the CDR3: TGTGCCAGCAGTTCACGGGGGGTTCAGCAGTTCTTC.

This clonotype has a count of ten or more. The chain links TRBV12-3 or TRBV12-4 to TRBJ1-2, with a weak D call TRBD1 (6 bases). The V gene lost 6 bases and the J gene lost 4 bases, with 15 bases spanning the gap. This CDR3 contains 14 residues. CDR3 nucleotides: TGTGCCAGCAGAGAACAGGGCGGAGGCTATGGCTACACCTTC. This encodes CASREQGGGYGYTF.

This clonotype was seen ten or more times. V is TRBV30 and J is TRBJ2-1; possibly TRBD1 or TRBD2 for D (5 bases each). Between the trimmed V and J ends, which lost 2 bases and 9 bases, there was a span of 11 bases. The CDR3 has 12 residues. Per germline, CDR1 GTSNPN and CDR2 SVGIG (reference sequence). The CDR3 DNA is TGTGCCTGGAGTCGAGGGGTAGGTGAGCAGTTCTTC. Amino acid sequence: CAWSRGVGEQFF.

The table lists this clonotype with a few counts. This chain uses TRBV20-1 with TRBJ1-3; no definite D call. Per germline, CDR1 DFQATT and CDR2 SNEGSKA (reference sequence). V was cut by 4 bases and J by 0 bases, with 19 bases left in between. The CDR3 is 17 amino acids. CDR3 residues: CSAKGALGGGSGNTIYF. CDR3 bases: TGCAGTGCTAAAGGAGCCCTCGGAGGCGGCTCTGGAAACACCATATATTTT.

This clonotype appeared a few times. The rearrangement links TRBV4-1 to TRBJ2-2; 12 bases align to TRBD2. V lost 4 bases, J lost 7 bases, and 10 bases stayed unmatched. Germline V gene sequence: CDR1 MGHRA, CDR2 YSYEKL. The CDR3 is 17 amino acids. CDR3 region: CASSRAPLAGGGGELFF. CDR3 DNA sequence: TGCGCCAGCAGCCGTGCCCCACTAGCGGGAGGCGGCGGGGAGCTGTTTTTT.

This clonotype was seen repeatedly, ten times or more. The V gene is TRBV3-1, the J gene TRBJ1-1; D may be TRBD1 (5 bases). Per the germline V gene, CDR1 is LGHDT and CDR2 is YNNKEL (reference sequence). CDR3 length: 15 residues. Trimming shortened V by 1 base and J by 1 base, and 10 bases separated the two germline ends. The CDR3 DNA sequence: TGTGCCAGCAGCCAAGCGATGACAGCGAACACTGAAGCTTTCTTT. This translates into CASSQAMTANTEAFF.

This clonotype was seen repeatedly, ten times or more. V usage is TRBV4-1 and J usage is TRBJ1-1; no clear D gene. The germline CDR1 and CDR2 sequences are MGHRA and YSYEKL. There are 12 residues in the CDR3. The V gene lost 1 base and the J gene lost 10 bases, with 10 bases spanning the gap. CDR3 nucleotide sequence: TGCGCCAGCAGCCAAGGGCCCCGCCCAGCTTTCTTT. Translating gives CASSQGPRPAFF.

This clonotype occurred many times. This sequence joins TRBV5-1 and TRBJ1-5; D is perhaps TRBD1 (6 bases). The CDR3 loop spans 14 amino acids. V shed 3 bases and J shed 0 bases, with 7 bases lying between them. Germline V gives CDR1 SGHRS, CDR2 YFSETQ. CDR3: CASSSGDSNQPQHF. CDR3 DNA sequence: TGCGCCAGCAGCTCAGGGGATAGCAATCAGCCCCAGCATTTT.

A few counts support this clonotype. This sequence joins TRBV28 and TRBJ1-2; tentative D call: TRBD1 (6 bases). Germline CDR1 is MDHEN and CDR2 is SYDVKM. Trimming left V 6 bases short and J 7 bases short, with 15 bases between. This CDR3 contains 13 residues. The CDR3 spells CASSFLAGAGYTF. CDR3 bases: TGTGCCAGCAGCTTTTTAGCAGGGGCTGGCTACACCTTC.

This clonotype has more than one count but fewer than ten. The chain joins TRBV24-1 to TRBJ2-2, with TRBD1 identical over 7 bases. The CDR3 runs 15 residues. The junction had 12 bases not matched to a gene; V was cut back by 9 bases and J by 6 bases. CDR1 is KGHDR, CDR2 SFDVKD, per germline. The CDR3 spells CATSTPTGSPGELFF. CDR3 nucleotide sequence: TGTGCCACCTCCACCCCGACAGGGTCCCCCGGGGAGCTGTTTTTT.

There are many counts of this clonotype. The genes are TRBV7-9 and TRBJ2-7, with 9 bases matching TRBD2. Germline CDR1 and CDR2: SEHNR and FQNEAQ (reference sequence). Unmatched junction bases numbered 8, after V lost 0 bases and J lost 2 bases. There are 17 residues in the CDR3. Here the CDR3 reads CASSLAGASGTPYEQYF. The CDR3, as DNA: TGTGCCAGCAGCTTAGCGGGGGCTAGCGGGACTCCCTACGAGCAGTACTTC.

This clonotype was seen more than once but under ten times. The J gene is TRBJ2-5, the V gene TRBV5-1; no definite D call. V was clipped by 0 bases and J by 2 bases, with 8 bases between them. The germline V gene has CDR1 SGHRS and CDR2 YFSETQ. The CDR3 consists of 14 residues. The CDR3 coding sequence is TGCGCCAGCAGCTTGGCTCAGATACAAGAGACCCAGTACTTC. The encoded protein is CASSLAQIQETQYF.

The table lists this clonotype with many counts. The J gene is TRBJ1-5, the V gene TRBV2, with D perhaps matching TRBD1 (6 bases). The CDR3 spans 17 residues. V was trimmed by 6 bases and J by 7 bases, leaving 25 bases between them. The germline CDR1 and CDR2 sequences are SNHLY and FYNNEI. This CDR3 is CASSASRQDSRRQPQHF. In DNA, the CDR3 is TGTGCCAGCAGCGCCAGCCGACAGGACAGCCGACGCCAGCCCCAGCATTTT.

The chain recombines TRBV4-1 with TRBJ1-5, with D possibly being TRBD1 (5 bases). V lost 0 bases and J lost 4, with 10 bases in between. The V gene's germline CDR1 is MGHRA and CDR2 YSYEKL. This CDR3 is 15 amino acids long. The CDR3: CASSQEITGNQPQHF. CDR3 sequence (DNA): TGCGCCAGCAGCCAAGAAATTACAGGTAATCAGCCCCAGCATTTT.

This clonotype was picked up many times. CDR3: CASSSPGGYGYTF. Here the CDR3 DNA reads TGTGCCAGCAGTTCCCCCGGGGGCTATGGCTACACCTTC. This sequence joins TRBV28 and TRBJ1-2, with D perhaps matching TRBD1 (5 bases). The CDR3 length is 13 residues. V was pared by 4 bases and J by 4 bases, with 10 bases between. Germline-derived CDR1 and CDR2 are MDHEN and SYDVKM.

This clonotype was observed a few times. V usage is TRBV20-1 and J usage is TRBJ2-1; D may correspond to TRBD1 or TRBD2 (6 bases each). The CDR3 contains 15 residues. Trimming removed 1 base at V and 0 bases at J, with 10 bases between. CDR1 is DFQATT and CDR2 is SNEGSKA in the germline V gene (reference sequence). In DNA form, the CDR3 reads TGCAGTGCTAGAGGGGGGGCTAGCTCCTACAATGAGCAGTTCTTC. It encodes CSARGGASSYNEQFF.

Of note for this clonotype: A read error is likely, as this CDR3 ends without the conserved phenylalanine or tryptophan. J is TRBJ2-3 and V is TRBV19; weak D call: TRBD1 (5 bases). CDR1 and CDR2 from the germline V gene are LNHDA and SQIVND (reference sequence). Trimming left V 6 bases short and J 2 bases short, with 12 bases between. The CDR3 spans 14 residues. CDR3 sequence: CASSQGFDTDTQYL. The CDR3 DNA follows: TGTGCCAGTAGCCAGGGTTTCGACACAGATACGCAGTATCTT.

This clonotype showed up many times. A read error may be the cause here, since a much bigger clone is one base away. This chain connects TRBV3-1 to TRBJ2-5; D remains ambiguous. From germline, CDR1 is LGHDT and CDR2 YNNKEL (reference sequence). The CDR3 sequence is 12 residues long. V lost 0 bases, J lost 5 bases, and 4 bases lay in between. The CDR3 DNA follows: TGTGCCAGCAGCCAAGATATGGAGACCCAGTACTTC. Translation gives CASSQDMETQYF.

This clonotype came up once. The chain couples TRBV19 to TRBJ2-5; unclear D gene. Trimming cost V 6 bases and J 0 bases, with 14 bases left between them. Germline CDR1 LNHDA, CDR2 SQIVND (reference sequence). CDR3 length: 15 residues. The CDR3 reads CASRKLGANQETQYF. CDR3 DNA sequence: TGTGCCAGTAGGAAACTCGGAGCGAACCAAGAGACCCAGTACTTC.

This clonotype has ten or more counts. This chain uses TRBV2 with TRBJ2-2; D is perhaps TRBD2 (5 bases). The CDR3 contains 13 residues. From germline, CDR1 is SNHLY and CDR2 FYNNEI. Trimming stripped 6 bases from V and 2 bases from J, with 7 bases between. CDR3 nucleotides: TGTGCCAGCAGACTAGAAAACACCGGGGAGCTGTTTTTT. As protein: CASRLENTGELFF.

The gene calls are TRBV30 and TRBJ2-6; possible D gene TRBD1, 5 bases. V gave up 3 bases and J gave up 0 bases, with 12 bases separating them. The CDR3 loop spans 16 amino acids. CDR1 GTSNPN and CDR2 SVGIG come from the germline V gene (reference sequence). The CDR3 nucleotides read TGTGCCTGGAGAAGGGGCGGCATCTCTGGGGCCAACGTCCTGACTTTC. Translating gives CAWRRGGISGANVLTF.

The V call is TRBV29-1, the J call TRBJ1-1, with 7 bases lining up with TRBD1. The CDR3 is 13 residues long. The V gene's germline CDR1 is SQVTM and CDR2 ANQGSEA. J gave up 5 bases and V 1 base, and 4 bases lay outside the gene matches. CDR3 residues: CSVEGQGGTEAFF. The CDR3 nucleotides read TGCAGCGTTGAAGGCCAGGGGGGGACTGAAGCTTTCTTT.

The V gene is TRBV28, the J gene TRBJ1-5; maybe TRBD1 (6 bases). The V end lost 7 bases, the J end lost 6 bases, and 22 bases lay between the germline ends. The CDR3 totals 16 residues. Germline V gives CDR1 MDHEN, CDR2 SYDVKM. This CDR3 reads CASTAVGGGAGQPQHF. The CDR3 DNA is TGTGCCAGCACCGCGGTGGGGGGGGGCGCGGGTCAGCCCCAGCATTTT.

The gene calls are TRBV4-1 and TRBJ2-1; D is unresolved. The V and J ends lost 0 bases and 8 bases respectively, with 23 bases between them. CDR1 is MGHRA and CDR2 is YSYEKL in the germline V gene. CDR3 size: 18 residues. For the CDR3, the DNA is TGCGCCAGCAGCCAAGATCCTCCTCGATCCTATCTTATCGATGAGCAGTTCTTC. This sequence encodes CASSQDPPRSYLIDEQFF.